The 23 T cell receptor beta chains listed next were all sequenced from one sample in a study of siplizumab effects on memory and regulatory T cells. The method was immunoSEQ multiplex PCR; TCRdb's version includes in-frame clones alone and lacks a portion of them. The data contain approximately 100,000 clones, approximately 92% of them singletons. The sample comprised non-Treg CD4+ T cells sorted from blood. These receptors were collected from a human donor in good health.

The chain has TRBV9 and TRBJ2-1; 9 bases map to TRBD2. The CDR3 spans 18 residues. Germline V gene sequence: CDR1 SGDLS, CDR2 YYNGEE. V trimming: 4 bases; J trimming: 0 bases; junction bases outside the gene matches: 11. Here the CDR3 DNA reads TGTGCCAGCAGCCCCCGGGGTAGCGGGGGACACTCCTACAATGAGCAGTTCTTC. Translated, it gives CASSPRGSGGHSYNEQFF.

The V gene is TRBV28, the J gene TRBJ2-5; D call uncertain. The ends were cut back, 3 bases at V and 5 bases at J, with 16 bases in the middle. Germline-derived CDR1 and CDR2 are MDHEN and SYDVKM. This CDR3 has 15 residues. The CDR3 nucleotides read TGTGCCAGCAGTTTTATTCCGGGTATCGCCGAGACCCAGTACTTC. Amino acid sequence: CASSFIPGIAETQYF.

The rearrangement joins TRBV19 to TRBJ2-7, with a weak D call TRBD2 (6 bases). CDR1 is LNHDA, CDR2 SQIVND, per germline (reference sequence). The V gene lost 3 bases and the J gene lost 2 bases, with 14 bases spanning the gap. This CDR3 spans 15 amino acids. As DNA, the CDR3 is TGTGCCAGTAGTATTTTTTCTGGGGAGGCCTACGAGCAGTACTTC. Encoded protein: CASSIFSGEAYEQYF.

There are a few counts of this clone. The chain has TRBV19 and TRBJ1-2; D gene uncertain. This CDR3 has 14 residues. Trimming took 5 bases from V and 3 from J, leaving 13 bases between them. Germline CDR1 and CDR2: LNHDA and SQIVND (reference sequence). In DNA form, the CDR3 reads TGTGCCAGTAGTCGCGTCTCAGGAGACTATGGCTACACCTTC. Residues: CASSRVSGDYGYTF.

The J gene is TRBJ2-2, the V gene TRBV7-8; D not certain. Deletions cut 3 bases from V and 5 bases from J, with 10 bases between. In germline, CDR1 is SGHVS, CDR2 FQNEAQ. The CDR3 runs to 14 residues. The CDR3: CASSFLLSTGELFF. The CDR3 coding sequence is TGTGCCAGCAGCTTCCTTTTAAGTACCGGGGAGCTGTTTTTT.

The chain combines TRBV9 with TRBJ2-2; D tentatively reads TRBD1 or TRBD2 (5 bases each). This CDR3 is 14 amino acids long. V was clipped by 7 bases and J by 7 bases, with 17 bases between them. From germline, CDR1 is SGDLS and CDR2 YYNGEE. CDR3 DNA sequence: TGTGCCAGCGACCCCTCCGGGGCGGGCGGGGAGCTGTTTTTT. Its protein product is CASDPSGAGGELFF. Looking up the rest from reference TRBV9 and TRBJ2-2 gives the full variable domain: DSGVTQTPKHLITATGQRVTLRCSPRSGDLSVYWYQQSLDQGLQFLIQYYNGEERAKGNILERFSAQQFPDLHSELNLSSLELGDSALYFCASDPSGAGGELFFGEGSRLTVL.

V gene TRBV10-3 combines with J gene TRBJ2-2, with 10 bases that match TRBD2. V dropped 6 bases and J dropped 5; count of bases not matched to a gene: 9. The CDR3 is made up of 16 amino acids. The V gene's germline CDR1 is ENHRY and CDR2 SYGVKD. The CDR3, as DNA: TGTGCCATCAGACCGAGCGGGGGGGCTTATACCGGGGAGCTGTTTTTT. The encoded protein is CAIRPSGGAYTGELFF.

The CDR3: CASSFALGGQETQYF. The DNA for the CDR3 is TGTGCCAGCAGCTTCGCCCTAGGGGGGCAAGAGACCCAGTACTTC. The rearrangement uses TRBV11-2 and TRBJ2-5; D tentatively reads TRBD1 or TRBD2 (6 bases each). The V end lost 3 bases, the J end lost 2 bases, and 13 bases lay between the germline ends. The CDR3 spans 15 residues. The V gene's germline CDR1 is SGHAT and CDR2 FQNNGV.

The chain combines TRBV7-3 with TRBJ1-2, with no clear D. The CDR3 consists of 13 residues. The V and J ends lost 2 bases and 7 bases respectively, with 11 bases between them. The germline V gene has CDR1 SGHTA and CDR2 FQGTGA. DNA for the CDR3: TGTGCCAGCAGCTTAGGCCTCGGTGGTGGCTACACCTTC. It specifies CASSLGLGGGYTF.

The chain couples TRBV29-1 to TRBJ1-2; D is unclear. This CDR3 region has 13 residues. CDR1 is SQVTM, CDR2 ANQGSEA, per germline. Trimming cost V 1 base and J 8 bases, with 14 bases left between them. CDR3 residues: CSVEAQSQLGYTF. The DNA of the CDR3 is TGCAGCGTTGAAGCACAGTCTCAGTTAGGCTACACCTTC.

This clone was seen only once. CDR3 sequence (DNA): TGTGCCAGCAGTTCACCCTCGGGACAGCTCCGCTACTATGGCTACACCTTC. This gives the protein CASSSPSGQLRYYGYTF. The chain carries TRBV28 and TRBJ1-2; TRBD1 matches 7 bases. This CDR3 is 17 amino acids long. The J segment lost 3 bases and the V segment lost 4 bases, leaving 14 bases of the junction unmatched. CDR1 and CDR2 (germline): MDHEN, SYDVKM.

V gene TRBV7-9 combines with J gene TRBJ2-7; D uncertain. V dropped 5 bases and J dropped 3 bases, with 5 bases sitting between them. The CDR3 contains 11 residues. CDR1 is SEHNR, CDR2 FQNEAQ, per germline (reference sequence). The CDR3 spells CASSPDYEQYF. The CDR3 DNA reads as TGTGCCAGCAGCCCAGACTACGAGCAGTACTTC.

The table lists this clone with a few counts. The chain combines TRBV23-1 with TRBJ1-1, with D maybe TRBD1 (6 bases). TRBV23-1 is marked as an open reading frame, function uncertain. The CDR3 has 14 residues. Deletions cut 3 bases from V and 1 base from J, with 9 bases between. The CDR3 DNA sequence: TGCGCCAGCAGTCACCGGACAGAGAACACTGAAGCTTTCTTT. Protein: CASSHRTENTEAFF.

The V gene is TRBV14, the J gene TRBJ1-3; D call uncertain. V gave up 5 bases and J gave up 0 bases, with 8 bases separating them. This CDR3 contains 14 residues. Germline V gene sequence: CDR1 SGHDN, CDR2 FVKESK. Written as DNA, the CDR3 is TGTGCCAGCAGCTGGACGAGCTCTGGAAACACCATATATTTT. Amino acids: CASSWTSSGNTIYF.

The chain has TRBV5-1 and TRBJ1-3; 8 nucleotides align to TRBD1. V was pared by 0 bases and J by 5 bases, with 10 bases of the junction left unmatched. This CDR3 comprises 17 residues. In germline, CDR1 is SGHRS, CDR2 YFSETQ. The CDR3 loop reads CASSLDPGTGLRNTIYF. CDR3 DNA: TGCGCCAGCAGCTTGGATCCTGGGACAGGTCTGCGAAACACCATATATTTT.

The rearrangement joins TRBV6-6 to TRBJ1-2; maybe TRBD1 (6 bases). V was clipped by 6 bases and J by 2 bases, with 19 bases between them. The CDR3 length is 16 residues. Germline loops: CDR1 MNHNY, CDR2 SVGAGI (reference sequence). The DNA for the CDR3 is TGTGCCAGCAGAGACAGGACTATATTCGTAAACTATGGCTACACCTTC. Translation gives CASRDRTIFVNYGYTF.

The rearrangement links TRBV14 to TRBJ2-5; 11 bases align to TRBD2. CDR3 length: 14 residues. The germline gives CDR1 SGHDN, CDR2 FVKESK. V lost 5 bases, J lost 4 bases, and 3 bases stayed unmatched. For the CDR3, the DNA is TGTGCCAGCAGCGGCCTAGCGGGGGGAGAGACCCAGTACTTC. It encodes CASSGLAGGETQYF.

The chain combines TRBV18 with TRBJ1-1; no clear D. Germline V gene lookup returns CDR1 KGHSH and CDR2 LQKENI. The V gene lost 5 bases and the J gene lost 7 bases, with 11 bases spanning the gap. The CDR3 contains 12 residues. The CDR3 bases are TGTGCCAGCTCAAACAAGGACGGTGAAGCTTTCTTT. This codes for CASSNKDGEAFF.

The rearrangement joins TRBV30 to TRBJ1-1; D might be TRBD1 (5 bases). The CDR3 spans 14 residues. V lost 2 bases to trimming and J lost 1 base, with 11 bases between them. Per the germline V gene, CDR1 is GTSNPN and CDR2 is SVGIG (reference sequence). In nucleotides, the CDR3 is TGTGCCTGGAGTTCCGGCCAGGGGAACACTGAAGCTTTCTTT. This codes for CAWSSGQGNTEAFF.

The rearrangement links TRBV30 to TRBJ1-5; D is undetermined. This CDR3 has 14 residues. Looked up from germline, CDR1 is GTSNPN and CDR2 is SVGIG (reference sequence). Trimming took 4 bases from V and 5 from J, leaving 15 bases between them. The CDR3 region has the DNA TGTGCCTGGAAGCGGAACAGTTGGGATCAGCCCCAGCATTTT. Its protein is CAWKRNSWDQPQHF. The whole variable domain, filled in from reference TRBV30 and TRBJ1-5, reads SQTIHQWPATLVQPVGSPLSLECTVEGTSNPNLYWYRQAAGRGLQLLFYSVGIGQISSEVPQNLSASRPQDRQFILSSKKLLLSDSGFYLCAWKRNSWDQPQHFGDGTRLSIL.

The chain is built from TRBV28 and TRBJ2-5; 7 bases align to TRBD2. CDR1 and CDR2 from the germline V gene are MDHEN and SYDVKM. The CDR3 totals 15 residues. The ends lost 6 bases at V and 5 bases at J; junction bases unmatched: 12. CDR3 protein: CASSFSGSLRETQYF. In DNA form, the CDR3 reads TGTGCCAGCAGCTTTAGCGGGTCCCTCAGGGAGACCCAGTACTTC.

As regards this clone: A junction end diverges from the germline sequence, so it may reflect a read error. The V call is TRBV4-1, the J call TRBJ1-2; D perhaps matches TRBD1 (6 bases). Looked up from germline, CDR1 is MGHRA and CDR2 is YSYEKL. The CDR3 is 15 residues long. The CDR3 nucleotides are TGCGCCAGCAGCCCCTTAGGGGACACTAAATATGGCTACACCTTC. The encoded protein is CASSPLGDTKYGYTF.

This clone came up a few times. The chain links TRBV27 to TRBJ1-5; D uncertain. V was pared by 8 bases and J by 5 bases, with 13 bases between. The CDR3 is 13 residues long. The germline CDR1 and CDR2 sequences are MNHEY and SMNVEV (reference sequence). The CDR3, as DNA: TGTGCCAGCCGCATGGAGGTTTATCAGCCCCAGCATTTT. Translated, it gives CASRMEVYQPQHF.